This TCR beta chain was captured in a study of T cell responses to AZD1222 COVID-19 vaccine. As concerns this clone: Its antigen is still unknown.

The repertoire was sequenced with immunoSEQ multiplex PCR; TCRdb's copy has only in-frame clones and lacks some. The sample yields roughly 140,000 clones, about 95% seen once. Study outcomes and limitations: Reportedly, close to half of spike-specific TCRs are directed against unmutated variant regions. Only a handful of AZD1222 recipients, more than five in all, had baseline seropositivity. In all cases, repertoires were sampled only after the peak T cell response.

The CDR3 loop spans 14 amino acids. Germline V gene data show CDR1 as KGHSH and CDR2 as LQKENI. The J segment lost 1 base and the V segment lost 6 bases, leaving 6 bases of the junction unmatched. The source was peripheral blood, collected on day 0 of AZD1222 vaccination. This clonotype was obtained from an adult in good health. V and J are TRBV18 and TRBJ2-7, with 7 nucleotides matching TRBD1. CDR3 sequence reads: CASSAGTVSYEQYV. The CDR3 coding sequence is TGTGCCAGCTCCGCCGGGACAGTATCCTACGAGCAGTACGTC.